This entry is about one T cell receptor (beta chain). The sample originates from a study of T-cell reconstitution after alpha-beta-depleted transplantation in children. It was with unique molecular identifiers that the TCRbeta library was prepared. TCRdb redid the calling of the PCR reads with MiXCR, one entry per CDR3 protein. In the table there are around 670,000 distinct CDR3 sequences, approximately 14% of which are singletons. CDR1 and CDR2 from the germline V gene are SQVTM and ANQGSEA. The CDR3 has 17 residues. V lost 4 bases, J lost 0 bases, and 12 bases stayed unmatched. V and J are TRBV29-1 and TRBJ2-3, with TRBD2 identical over 8 bases. The sequencing used PBMCs, collected before TCRalphabeta/CD19-depleted stem cell transplant. The TCR was taken from a girl aged 2-10 years with congenital amegakaryocytic thrombocytopenia, due to receive a stem cell transplant. The CDR3, as DNA: TGCAGCGTTGGATTTAGCGGGAACCTCATTAGCACAGATACGCAGTATTTT. The encoded protein is CSVGFSGNLISTDTQYF.